The present T cell receptor beta chain was sequenced within a study of blood T cell repertoires in COVID-19. About the study: The analysed material was cDNA or gDNA that came from T cells, B-cell-depleted T cells, or PBMCs.

Produced via immunoSEQ multiplex PCR; TCRdb's table is partial and in-frame only. The data show some 130,000 clones, around nine tenths seen once. This CDR3 is 14 amino acids long. Germline V gene sequence: CDR1 MNHEY, CDR2 SVGAGI. The V gene lost 3 bases and the J gene lost 4 bases, with 12 bases spanning the gap. This receptor was obtained from a man aged 50 to 59 with active COVID-19. The sequencing sample was made of peripheral blood. This chain joins TRBV6-5 and TRBJ1-2; maybe TRBD1 (5 bases). In DNA, the CDR3 is TGTGCCAGCAGTTATACCGGGACTACCTATGGCTACACCTTC. This codes for CASSYTGTTYGYTF.